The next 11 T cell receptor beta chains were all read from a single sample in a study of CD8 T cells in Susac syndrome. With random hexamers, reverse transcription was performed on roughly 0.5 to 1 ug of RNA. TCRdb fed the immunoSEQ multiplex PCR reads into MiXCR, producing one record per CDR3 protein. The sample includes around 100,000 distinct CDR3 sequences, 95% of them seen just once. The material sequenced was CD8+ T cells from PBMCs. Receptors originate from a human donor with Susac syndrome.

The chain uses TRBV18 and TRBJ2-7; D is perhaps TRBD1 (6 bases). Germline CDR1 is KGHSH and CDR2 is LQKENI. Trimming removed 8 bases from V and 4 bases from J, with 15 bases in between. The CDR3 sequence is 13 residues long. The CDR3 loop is CASTPKQGYEQYF. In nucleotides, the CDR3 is TGTGCCAGCACGCCTAAACAGGGATACGAGCAGTACTTC.

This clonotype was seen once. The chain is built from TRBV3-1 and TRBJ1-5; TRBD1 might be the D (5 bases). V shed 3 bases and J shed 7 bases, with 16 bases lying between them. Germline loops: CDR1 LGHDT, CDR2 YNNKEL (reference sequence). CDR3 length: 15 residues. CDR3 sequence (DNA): TGTGCCAGCAGCCAGGATTTTAGGGGTGGACAGCCCCAGCATTTT. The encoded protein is CASSQDFRGGQPQHF.

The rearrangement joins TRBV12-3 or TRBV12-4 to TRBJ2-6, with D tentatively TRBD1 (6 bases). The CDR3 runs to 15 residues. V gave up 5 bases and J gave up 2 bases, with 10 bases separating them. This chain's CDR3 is CASSAEGAGANVLTF. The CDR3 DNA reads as TGTGCCAGCAGTGCCGAGGGGGCTGGGGCCAACGTCCTGACTTTC.

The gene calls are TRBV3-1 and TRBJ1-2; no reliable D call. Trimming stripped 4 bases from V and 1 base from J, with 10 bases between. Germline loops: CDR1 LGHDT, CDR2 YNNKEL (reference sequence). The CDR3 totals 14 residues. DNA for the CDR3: TGTGCCAGCAGCCTCCTGGACGGTAACTATGGCTACACCTTC. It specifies CASSLLDGNYGYTF. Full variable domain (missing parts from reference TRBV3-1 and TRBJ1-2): DTAVSQTPKYLVTQMGNDKSIKCEQNLGHDTMYWYKQDSKKFLKIMFSYNNKELIINETVPNRFSPKSPDKAHLNLHINSLELGDSAVYFCASSLLDGNYGYTFGSGTRLTVV.

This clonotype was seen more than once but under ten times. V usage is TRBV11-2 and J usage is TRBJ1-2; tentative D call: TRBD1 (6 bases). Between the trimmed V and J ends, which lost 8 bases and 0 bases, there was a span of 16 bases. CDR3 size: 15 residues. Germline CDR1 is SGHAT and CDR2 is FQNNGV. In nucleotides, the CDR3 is TGTGCCAGCCAGCGGGACACCCGTTCTAACTATGGCTACACCTTC. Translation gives CASQRDTRSNYGYTF.

DNA of the CDR3: TGCAGTGCTAGAGATTCCAGACTTCAAGATACGCAGTATTTT. Translating gives CSARDSRLQDTQYF. The chain has TRBV20-1 and TRBJ2-3; D ambiguous. The CDR3 is 14 amino acids. CDR1 DFQATT and CDR2 SNEGSKA come from the germline V gene (reference sequence). Trimming removed 0 bases at V and 5 bases at J, with 12 bases between.

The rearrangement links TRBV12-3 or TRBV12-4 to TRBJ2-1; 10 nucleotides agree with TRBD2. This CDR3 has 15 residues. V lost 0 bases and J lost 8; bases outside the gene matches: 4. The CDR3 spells CASSLASGGIHEQFF. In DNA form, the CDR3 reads TGTGCCAGCAGTTTAGCTAGCGGGGGGATCCATGAGCAGTTCTTC.

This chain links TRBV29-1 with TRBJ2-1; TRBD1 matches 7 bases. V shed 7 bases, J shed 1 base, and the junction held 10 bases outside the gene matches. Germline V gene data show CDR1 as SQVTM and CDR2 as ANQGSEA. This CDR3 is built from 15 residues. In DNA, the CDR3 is TGCAGCGCGGAAGGGCGACAGGGATCCTACAATGAGCAGTTCTTC. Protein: CSAEGRQGSYNEQFF.

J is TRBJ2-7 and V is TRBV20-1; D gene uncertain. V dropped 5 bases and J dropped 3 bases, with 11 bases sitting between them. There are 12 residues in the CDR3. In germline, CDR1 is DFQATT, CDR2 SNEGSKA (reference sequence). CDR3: CSAADGFYEQYF. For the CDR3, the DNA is TGCAGTGCTGCGGACGGATTCTACGAGCAGTACTTC.

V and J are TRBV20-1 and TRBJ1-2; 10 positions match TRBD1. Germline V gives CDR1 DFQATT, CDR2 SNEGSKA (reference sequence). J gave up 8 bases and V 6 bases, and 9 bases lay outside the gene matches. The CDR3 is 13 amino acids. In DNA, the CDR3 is TGCAGTGCCGGGACAGGGGAAAGTTGGGGCTACACCTTC. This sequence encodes CSAGTGESWGYTF.

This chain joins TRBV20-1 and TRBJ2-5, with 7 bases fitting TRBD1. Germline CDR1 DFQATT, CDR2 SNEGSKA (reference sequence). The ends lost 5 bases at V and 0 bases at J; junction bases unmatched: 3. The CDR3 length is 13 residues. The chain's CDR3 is CSALDRDQETQYF. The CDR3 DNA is TGCAGTGCTCTCGACAGGGACCAAGAGACCCAGTACTTC.